These 8 T cell receptor beta chains were all obtained from the same sample, sequenced in a study of blood T cell repertoires in COVID-19. Using immunoSEQ multiplex PCR, the repertoire was profiled, and TCRdb retains in-frame clones only, with some absent. The sample holds 150,000 to 200,000 clones, about 84% seen once. The sequencing sample was made of PBMCs or T cells enriched from blood (not recorded which). The origin of the receptors is a middle-aged man who had recovered from COVID-19.

This chain connects TRBV2 to TRBJ2-3; the D gene is possibly TRBD2 (5 bases). CDR1 and CDR2 (germline): SNHLY, FYNNEI. This CDR3 is built from 15 residues. V dropped 3 bases and J dropped 2 bases, with 12 bases sitting between them. The CDR3, as DNA: TGTGCCAGCAGTGATGCTAGCAGATACACAGATACGCAGTATTTT. It yields the protein CASSDASRYTDTQYF.

Of note for this clone: The identical CDR3 is also encoded by other nucleotide sequences in the sample. The chain combines TRBV2 with TRBJ2-3; 13 positions agree with TRBD2. V was clipped by 5 bases and J by 0 bases; unmatched bases: 5. CDR3 length equals 17 residues. The germline CDR1 and CDR2 sequences are SNHLY and FYNNEI. The chain's CDR3 is CASSRWTSGGSTDTQYF. Here the CDR3 DNA reads TGTGCCAGCAGTCGCTGGACTAGCGGGGGAAGCACAGATACGCAGTATTTT.

The chain joins TRBV19 to TRBJ1-2, with TRBD1 identical over 9 bases. V gave up 6 bases and J gave up 8 bases; unmatched junction bases: 7. The germline V gene has CDR1 LNHDA and CDR2 SQIVND (reference sequence). The CDR3 runs to 13 residues. The CDR3 here is CASRKTGGDGYTF. The CDR3 DNA reads as TGTGCCAGTAGAAAAACAGGGGGCGACGGCTACACCTTC.

The gene calls are TRBV6-6 and TRBJ2-2, with 8 bases aligning to TRBD1. The CDR3 length is 16 residues. Unmatched junction bases numbered 7, after V lost 2 bases and J lost 5 bases. Germline V gene lookup returns CDR1 MNHNY and CDR2 SVGAGI (reference sequence). Here the CDR3 reads CASSYAQGARTGELFF. The CDR3 coding sequence is TGTGCCAGCAGTTACGCGCAGGGGGCGCGTACCGGGGAGCTGTTTTTT.

The chain has TRBV18 and TRBJ2-1, with 7 bases lining up with TRBD1. CDR3 length: 17 residues. Trimming took 0 bases from V and 5 from J; bases not matched to a gene: 10. Germline V gives CDR1 KGHSH, CDR2 LQKENI. CDR3 bases: TGTGCCAGCTCACCACCCAGACAGGGCTCGATAAACAATGAGCAGTTCTTC. Protein: CASSPPRQGSINNEQFF.

The chain links TRBV24-1 to TRBJ2-5; D may be TRBD2 (7 bases). Germline V gene lookup returns CDR1 KGHDR and CDR2 SFDVKD. The CDR3 runs 15 residues. V shed 5 bases and J shed 5 bases, with 17 bases lying between them. Written as DNA, the CDR3 is TGTGCCACCAGTGGCCGGGGGGCTGGAGAGGAGACCCAGTACTTC. Amino acid sequence: CATSGRGAGEETQYF.

With regard to this clone: Different DNA sequences within this sample yield the same CDR3. The rearrangement links TRBV4-1 to TRBJ1-5; unclear D gene. The V gene's germline CDR1 is MGHRA and CDR2 YSYEKL. The V and J ends lost 5 bases and 1 base respectively, with 6 bases between them. CDR3 length equals 13 residues. In nucleotides, the CDR3 is TGCGCCAGCAGCAGAGGGAGCAATCAGCCCCAGCATTTT. This codes for CASSRGSNQPQHF.

This chain links TRBV3-1 (or the pseudogene TRBV3-2) with TRBJ2-5, with 8 nucleotides matching TRBD2. From germline, CDR1 is LGHDT and CDR2 YNNKEL (reference sequence). The length of the CDR3 is 18 residues. Trimming took 0 bases from V and 9 from J; bases not matched to a gene: 18. This chain's CDR3 is CASSQDGTPTRTGGAQYF. The CDR3 region has the DNA TGTGCCAGCAGCCAAGACGGCACCCCGACACGGACCGGGGGGGCCCAGTACTTC.